Here is one TCR beta chain with its context. V lost 1 base and J 7 bases, leaving 11 bases between the germline ends. CDR1 is LNHDA, CDR2 SQIVND, per germline (reference sequence). This CDR3 contains 14 residues. This entry belongs to a study of blood T cell repertoires in COVID-19. The protocol was immunoSEQ multiplex PCR, while the TCRdb copy is restricted to in-frame clones and leaves out a portion. The sample holds over 300,000 clones; roughly 89% are singletons and the top ten take 6.5%. The sequence was obtained from a man younger than 35 with active or convalescent COVID-19. The chain uses TRBV19 and TRBJ2-1, with a possible D match to TRBD1 (6 bases). The material sequenced was peripheral blood. The CDR3: CASSIVQGWNEQFF. Here the CDR3 DNA reads TGTGCCAGTAGTATAGTCCAGGGGTGGAATGAGCAGTTCTTC.